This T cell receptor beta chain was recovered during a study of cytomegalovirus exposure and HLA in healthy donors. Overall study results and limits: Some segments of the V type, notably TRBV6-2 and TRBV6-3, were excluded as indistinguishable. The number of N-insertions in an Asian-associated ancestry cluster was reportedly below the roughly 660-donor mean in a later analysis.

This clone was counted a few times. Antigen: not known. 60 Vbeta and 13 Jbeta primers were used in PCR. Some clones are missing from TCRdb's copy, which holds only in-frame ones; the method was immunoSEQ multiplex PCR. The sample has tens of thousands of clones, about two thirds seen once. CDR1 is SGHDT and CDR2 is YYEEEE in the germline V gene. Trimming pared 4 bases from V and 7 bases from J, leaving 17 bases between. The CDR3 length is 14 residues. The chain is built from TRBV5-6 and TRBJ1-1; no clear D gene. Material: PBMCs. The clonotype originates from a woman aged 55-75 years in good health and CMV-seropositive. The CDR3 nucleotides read TGTGCCAGCAGCCCCCTGGTGCAGAATCTTGAAGCTTTCTTT. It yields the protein CASSPLVQNLEAFF.